The 26 T cell receptor beta chains given below trace back to one sample, sequenced in a study of blood T cell repertoires in COVID-19. Profiling relied on immunoSEQ multiplex PCR, and the TCRdb table lists in-frame clones only, not all of them. The table lists about 440,000 clones, around 90% of them singletons, with under 2% in the top ten. The source material was PBMCs or T cells enriched from blood (not recorded which). The receptors shown here come from a woman between 18 and 29 years old with acute COVID-19.

This clone was seen once. The chain is built from TRBV7-9 and TRBJ1-2, with 8 bases that match TRBD1. CDR1 is SEHNR and CDR2 is FQNEAQ in the germline V gene (reference sequence). This CDR3 has 17 residues. V shed 8 bases, J shed 4 bases, and the junction held 18 bases outside the gene matches. The CDR3 loop reads CASVFLSRQGLGYGYTF. The DNA of the CDR3 is TGTGCCAGCGTATTCTTGAGCCGACAGGGGTTGGGCTATGGCTACACCTTC. The full variable domain, with the rest looked up from reference TRBV7-9 and TRBJ1-2, is DTGVSQNPRHKITKRGQNVTFRCDPISEHNRLYWYRQTLGQGPEFLTYFQNEAQLEKSRLLSDRFSAERPKGSFSTLEIQRTEQGDSAMYLCASVFLSRQGLGYGYTFGSGTRLTVV.

The chain is built from TRBV9 and TRBJ2-7; TRBD1 might be the D (5 bases). The length of the CDR3 is 15 residues. Looked up from germline, CDR1 is SGDLS and CDR2 is YYNGEE. The V gene lost 0 bases and the J gene lost 3 bases, with 13 bases spanning the gap. For the CDR3, the DNA is TGTGCCAGCAGCGTAGGGGGCAGTACCGTCTACGAGCAGTACTTC. The encoded protein is CASSVGGSTVYEQYF.

CDR3 sequence reads: CASSLRQVDNYGYTF. CDR3 coding DNA: TGTGCCAGCAGCCTAAGACAGGTTGATAACTATGGCTACACCTTC. The chain joins TRBV3-1 (or the pseudogene TRBV3-2) to TRBJ1-2, with a tentative D call TRBD1 (6 bases). Deletions cut 4 bases from V and 1 base from J, with 13 bases between. Germline loops: CDR1 LGHDT, CDR2 YNNKEL (reference sequence). The CDR3 is 15 amino acids.

The chain couples TRBV11-2 to TRBJ2-3; D perhaps matches TRBD2 (6 bases). Per the germline V gene, CDR1 is SGHAT and CDR2 is FQNNGV. This CDR3 has 15 residues. Trimming shortened V by 5 bases and J by 3 bases, and 15 bases separated the two germline ends. The CDR3 spells CASSQIAGSTDTQYF. The CDR3 DNA follows: TGTGCCAGCAGCCAAATCGCGGGGAGTACAGATACGCAGTATTTT.

This clone was counted once. The CDR3 spells CASSTSGQGVSFF. CDR3 bases: TGTGCCAGCAGCACATCGGGACAGGGGGTATCTTTCTTT. This chain links TRBV13 with TRBJ1-1; 11 bases align to TRBD1. The trim removed 5 bases at V and 12 bases at J, leaving 8 bases unmatched. Germline lookup yields CDR1 PRHDT and CDR2 FYEKMQ (reference sequence). There are 13 residues in the CDR3.

This chain joins TRBV6-5 and TRBJ2-7, with D maybe TRBD2 (6 bases). The V and J ends lost 0 bases and 3 bases respectively, with 12 bases between them. This CDR3 has 15 residues. Germline assignment: CDR1 MNHEY and CDR2 SVGAGI. CDR3 DNA sequence: TGTGCCAGCAGTTACTCGAGGCGGCGGGGCTACGAGCAGTACTTC. It codes for CASSYSRRRGYEQYF.

V gene TRBV12-2 combines with J gene TRBJ2-7; the table's D call TRBD1 went unverified against the DNA. TRBV12-2 represents a pseudogene. The length of the CDR3 is 14 residues. As DNA, the CDR3 is TGTGCAAGTCGCCGGGACAGACCTACCTACGAGCAGTACTTC. Its protein is CASRRDRPTYEQYF.

V gene TRBV5-1 combines with J gene TRBJ1-6; D perhaps matches TRBD1 (5 bases). V was pared by 1 base and J by 10 bases, with 12 bases between. This CDR3 has 14 amino acids. CDR1 SGHRS and CDR2 YFSETQ come from the germline V gene. The CDR3 spells CASSLSGSGSPLHF. The CDR3 DNA sequence: TGCGCCAGCAGCTTGTCCGGTTCAGGGTCACCCCTCCACTTT.

The chain recombines TRBV7-6 with TRBJ1-1; 7 bases are a match to TRBD1. The germline gives CDR1 SGHVS, CDR2 FNYEAQ. After removal of 5 bases from V and 2 bases from J, the junction contained 11 bases not matched to a gene. CDR3 size: 16 residues. The chain's CDR3 is CASSPGGLPINTEAFF. The DNA of the CDR3 is TGTGCCAGCAGCCCAGGGGGTTTGCCCATCAACACTGAAGCTTTCTTT.

V and J are TRBV4-3 and TRBJ1-1, with D tentatively TRBD1 (6 bases). Deletions cut 5 bases from V and 1 base from J, with 11 bases between. The CDR3 is 14 residues long. CDR1 LGHNA and CDR2 YSLEER come from the germline V gene. In nucleotides, the CDR3 is TGCGCCAGCAGCGCCAGGGGCCGGAACACTGAAGCTTTCTTT. This translates into CASSARGRNTEAFF.

This clone showed up many times. This chain uses TRBV3-1 (or the pseudogene TRBV3-2) with TRBJ1-1, with no clear D. V lost 1 base, J lost 10 bases, and 13 bases lay in between. The CDR3 is made up of 13 amino acids. Germline values: CDR1 LGHDT, CDR2 YNNKEL (reference sequence). The CDR3 bases are TGTGCCAGCAGCCAAGGAGAACCATCTGGAGCTTTCTTT. It is translated as CASSQGEPSGAFF.

The chain is built from TRBV20-1 and TRBJ2-5, with D perhaps TRBD1 (6 bases). Germline V gene sequence: CDR1 DFQATT, CDR2 SNEGSKA (reference sequence). The CDR3 has 11 amino acids. Trimming cost V 3 bases and J 5 bases, with 7 bases left between them. The CDR3 loop reads CSASQGETQYF. The CDR3 coding sequence is TGCAGTGCTAGCCAGGGGGAGACCCAGTACTTC.

V gene TRBV12-3 or TRBV12-4 combines with J gene TRBJ2-7, with D perhaps matching TRBD2 (5 bases). V shed 5 bases and J shed 4 bases, with 12 bases lying between them. The CDR3 is 13 residues long. The CDR3 reads CASSISGGYEQYF. The CDR3 region has the DNA TGTGCCAGCAGTATAAGCGGAGGTTACGAGCAGTACTTC.

This clone has just a few counts. This chain connects TRBV27 to TRBJ2-7; 11 positions match TRBD2. V was pared by 6 bases and J by 4 bases, with 8 bases of the junction left unmatched. The germline gives CDR1 MNHEY, CDR2 SMNVEV (reference sequence). The CDR3 sequence is 15 residues long. In DNA form, the CDR3 reads TGTGCCAGCAGATACGGACTAGCGGGTGGGTACGAGCAGTACTTC. Translation gives CASRYGLAGGYEQYF.

The chain couples TRBV28 to TRBJ2-3; possible D gene TRBD2, 5 bases. Germline V gene sequence: CDR1 MDHEN, CDR2 SYDVKM. V shed 3 bases and J shed 5 bases, with 18 bases lying between them. The CDR3 contains 16 residues. CDR3 DNA: TGTGCCAGCAGTTTTGGAGGCGGAGGACCGGGAGATACGCAGTATTTT. Protein: CASSFGGGGPGDTQYF.

The chain employs TRBV7-3 and TRBJ2-1, with TRBD1 matching 9 bases. The CDR3 has 16 amino acids. Germline CDR1 SGHTA, CDR2 FQGTGA. V shed 4 bases and J 2 bases; nucleotides not matched to a gene: 6. The CDR3 nucleotides are TGTGCCAGCAGCTCCGGGACAGGGAACCCCTACAATGAGCAGTTCTTC. Translation gives CASSSGTGNPYNEQFF.

V and J are TRBV11-2 and TRBJ1-1; 7 positions match TRBD1. V was clipped by 5 bases and J by 5 bases; unmatched bases: 11. The CDR3 sequence is 15 residues long. Germline CDR1 reads SGHAT; CDR2 reads FQNNGV. CDR3 bases: TGTGCCAGCAGCCTTCAACAGGGGCTAGGGACTGAAGCTTTCTTT. Its protein is CASSLQQGLGTEAFF.

This chain uses TRBV30 with TRBJ2-7; 7 bases map to TRBD1. Trimming took 3 bases from V and 2 from J; bases not matched to a gene: 4. This CDR3 is built from 13 residues. CDR1 and CDR2 from the germline V gene are GTSNPN and SVGIG (reference sequence). CDR3 sequence: CAWRRDRAYEQYF. DNA of the CDR3: TGTGCCTGGAGGAGGGACAGAGCCTACGAGCAGTACTTC.

The chain joins TRBV6-2 or TRBV6-3 to TRBJ2-7; 7 bases fit TRBD1. Germline CDR1 and CDR2: MNHEY and SVGEGT. The CDR3 extends over 15 amino acids. J lost 3 bases, V lost 1 base, and 6 bases had no gene match. The CDR3 loop is CASSYLGQSGYEQYF. The DNA for the CDR3 is TGTGCCAGCAGTTACTTGGGACAGTCAGGCTACGAGCAGTACTTC.

The chain couples TRBV20-1 to TRBJ2-1; 7 bases line up with TRBD1. The CDR3 has 13 residues. After removal of 3 bases from V and 8 bases from J, the junction contained 7 bases not matched to a gene. In germline, CDR1 is DFQATT, CDR2 SNEGSKA (reference sequence). This chain's CDR3 is CSASNRGSHEQFF. In DNA, the CDR3 is TGCAGTGCTAGTAACAGGGGAAGTCATGAGCAGTTCTTC.

The J gene is TRBJ1-2, the V gene TRBV4-1, with 9 positions matching TRBD1. The junction had 8 bases not matched to a gene; V was cut back by 0 bases and J by 3 bases. CDR1 and CDR2 from the germline V gene are MGHRA and YSYEKL. The CDR3 has 17 amino acids. The CDR3 region is CASSQDPRQGDYYGYTF. The CDR3 DNA follows: TGCGCCAGCAGCCAAGATCCCCGACAGGGGGATTACTATGGCTACACCTTC.

CDR3 coding DNA: TGTGCCAGCAGCTTGTTCCTACCGGGACAGGGGGAGCAGTACTTC. Encoded protein: CASSLFLPGQGEQYF. J is TRBJ2-7 and V is TRBV5-5, with TRBD1 identical over 10 bases. J gave up 7 bases and V 1 base, and 8 bases lay outside the gene matches. Germline CDR1 and CDR2: SGHKS and YYEKEE (reference sequence). There are 15 residues in the CDR3.

The chain links TRBV9 to TRBJ2-7; 8 bases are shared with TRBD2. After removal of 0 bases from V and 4 bases from J, the junction contained 6 bases not matched to a gene. Per the germline V gene, CDR1 is SGDLS and CDR2 is YYNGEE. The CDR3 loop spans 15 amino acids. The CDR3 DNA reads as TGTGCCAGCAGCGTAGGGGTGACTAGCGTTTACGAGCAGTACTTC. Its translation: CASSVGVTSVYEQYF.

The chain couples TRBV28 to TRBJ2-7; TRBD2 might be the D (6 bases). V was pared by 5 bases and J by 6 bases, with 17 bases between. This CDR3 spans 14 amino acids. The germline V gene has CDR1 MDHEN and CDR2 SYDVKM. CDR3 loop: CASSLDSGGSEQYF. Written as DNA, the CDR3 is TGTGCCAGCAGTCTCGACAGCGGAGGGTCCGAGCAGTACTTC.

The CDR3: CASSTRTGELGRSPNEKLFF. Written as DNA, the CDR3 is TGTGCCAGCAGCACGAGGACAGGGGAGTTAGGACGTTCACCTAATGAAAAACTGTTTTTT. The chain is built from TRBV9 and TRBJ1-4, with 9 bases that match TRBD1. Germline assignment: CDR1 SGDLS and CDR2 YYNGEE. The CDR3 is 20 amino acids. The J segment lost 3 bases and the V segment lost 4 bases, leaving 19 bases of the junction unmatched.

The gene calls are TRBV9 and TRBJ2-2; TRBD1 agrees at 11 bases. The CDR3 extends over 16 amino acids. Germline-derived CDR1 and CDR2 are SGDLS and YYNGEE. V lost 0 bases to trimming and J lost 4 bases; unmatched junction nucleotides: 2. CDR3 protein: CASSVVGTGGTGELFF. Written as DNA, the CDR3 is TGTGCCAGCAGCGTAGTCGGGACAGGGGGCACCGGGGAGCTGTTTTTT.